This is a list of T cell receptor beta chains from one sample in a study of cytomegalovirus exposure and HLA in healthy donors. Some clones are missing from TCRdb's copy, which holds only in-frame ones; the method was immunoSEQ multiplex PCR. The table lists some 150,000 clones, over 75% of them singletons. Sequencing was done on a sample of PBMCs. The origin of the receptors is a man younger than 40 in good health and CMV-seropositive. CDR3s leave out the opening cysteine and the closing phenylalanine or tryptophan.

V gene | CDR3 protein
TRBV2 | ASSAGDGNIQY
TRBV4-2 | ASSQGDRLAKNIQY
TRBV29-1 | STRTSGSRETQY
TRBV19 | ASSGLVLDTQY
TRBV19 | ASSPRAYGYT
TRBV29-1 | SGRGGAKETQY
TRBV7-9 | SSSNVPGQGIKRNTIY
TRBV6-4 | ASSEGQGSETQY
TRBV20-1 | SARTGDTQY
TRBV12-5 | ASGLPVGGLDGYT
TRBV28 | ASSLRVMIYGYT
TRBV5-1 | ASSLALPVTKKAF
TRBV4-1 | ASSPGGQYGYT
TRBV28 | ASSPSGFLQGRETQY
TRBV29-1 | SVDYRNYGYT
TRBV5-1 | ASSPLAGVRYTEAF
TRBV7-8 | ASSLVRGGGTDTQY
TRBV19 | ASSRGGYYEQY
TRBV4-2 | ASSQDRDRLNYGYT
TRBV4-1 | ASSQGTPQGDSQY
TRBV29-1 | SARDRSISTDTQY
TRBV30 | AWSRDSWRSGNTIY
TRBV4-1 | ASSQEEGRGYGYT
TRBV27 | ASSLATGRKGGYT
TRBV5-1 | ASSLARQTDTQY
TRBV5-6 | ASSLGTGFIQPQH
TRBV2 | ASSDGTGRSYEQY
TRBV2 | ANPGLARDTQY
TRBV28 | ASIASSYEQY
TRBV19 | ASSIRGSTYEQY
TRBV7-9 | ASSPGTGPKEQY
TRBV29-1 | SVLTEAIREQY
TRBV11-3 | ASSPPQGGEQF
TRBV30 | AWSSGRDQPQH
TRBV2 | ASSFQAGHNEQF
TRBV11-3 | ASSLGIGTGETQY
TRBV2 | ASRTGLAQETQY
TRBV6-1 | ASSDQGFASPLH
TRBV9 | ASSVATSGHHNEQF
TRBV5-8 | ASSLYSQGAYEQY
TRBV7-2 | ASSFLGNQPQH
TRBV10-3 | AISEENRGGQY
TRBV5-6 | ASSFSLSLQYNEQF
TRBV7-9 | ASSTVPGRANEKLF
TRBV4-1 | ASSQGQGMGTEAF
TRBV10-2 | ASSRGQGAYEQY
TRBV28 | ASSLRGTGEYEQY
TRBV25-1 | ASSESRAPPYEQY
TRBV28 | ASSTAPYEQY
TRBV18 | ASSPLSGGENEQF
TRBV28 | ASSLSNYGYT
TRBV18 | ASADKAYNSPLH
TRBV5-6 | ASKRTGKETQY
TRBV30 | AWSRRTEAF
TRBV5-1 | ASRPTTGKGTEAF
TRBV7-2 | ASSQGDRGGNQPQH
TRBV4-3 | ASGDGGFAHTQY
TRBV18 | ASSLGQFYEQY
TRBV28 | ASSSQTIGIQY